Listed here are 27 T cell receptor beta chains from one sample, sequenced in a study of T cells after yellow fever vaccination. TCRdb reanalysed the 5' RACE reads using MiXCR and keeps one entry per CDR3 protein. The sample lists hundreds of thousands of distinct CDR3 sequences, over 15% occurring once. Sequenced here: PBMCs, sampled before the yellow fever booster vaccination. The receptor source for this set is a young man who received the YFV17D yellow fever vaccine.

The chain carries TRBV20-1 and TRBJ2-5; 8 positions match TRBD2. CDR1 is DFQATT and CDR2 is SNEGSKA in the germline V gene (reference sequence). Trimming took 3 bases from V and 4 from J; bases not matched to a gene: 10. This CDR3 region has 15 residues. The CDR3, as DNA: TGCAGTGCTAGTGTCGGACTAGCAACGCCAGAGACCCAGTACTTC. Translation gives CSASVGLATPETQYF.

The CDR3 region is CASSKKEDRNYGYTF. DNA of the CDR3: TGTGCCAGCAGCAAAAAGGAGGACAGGAACTATGGCTACACCTTC. The V call is TRBV21-1, the J call TRBJ1-2; the D call in the table, TRBD1, was not verified against the DNA. TRBV21-1 is flagged as a pseudogene. The CDR3 is made up of 15 amino acids.

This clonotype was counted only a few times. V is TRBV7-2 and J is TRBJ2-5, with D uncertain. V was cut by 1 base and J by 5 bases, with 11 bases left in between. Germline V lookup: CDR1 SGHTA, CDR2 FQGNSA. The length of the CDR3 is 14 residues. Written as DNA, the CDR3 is TGTGCCAGCAGCTTAGGCCTAGTGCAGGAGACCCAGTACTTC. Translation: CASSLGLVQETQYF.

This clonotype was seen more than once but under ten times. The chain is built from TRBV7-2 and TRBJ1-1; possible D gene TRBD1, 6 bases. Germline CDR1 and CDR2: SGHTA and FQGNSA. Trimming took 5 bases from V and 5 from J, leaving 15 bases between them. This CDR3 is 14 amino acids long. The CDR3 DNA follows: TGTGCCAGCAGCACAAGGGGGGGATGGACTGAAGCTTTCTTT. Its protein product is CASSTRGGWTEAFF.

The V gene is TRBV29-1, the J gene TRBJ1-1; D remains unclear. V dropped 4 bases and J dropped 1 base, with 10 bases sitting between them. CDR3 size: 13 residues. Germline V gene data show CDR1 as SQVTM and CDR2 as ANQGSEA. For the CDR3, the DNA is TGCAGCGTTGGGGAAGAGGGGAACACTGAAGCTTTCTTT. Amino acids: CSVGEEGNTEAFF.

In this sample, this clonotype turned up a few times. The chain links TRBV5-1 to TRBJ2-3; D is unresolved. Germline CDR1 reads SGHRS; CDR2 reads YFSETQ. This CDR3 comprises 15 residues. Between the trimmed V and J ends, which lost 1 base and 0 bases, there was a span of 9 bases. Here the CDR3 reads CASSLNRDSTDTQYF. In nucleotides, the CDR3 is TGCGCCAGCAGCTTGAACAGAGATAGCACAGATACGCAGTATTTT.

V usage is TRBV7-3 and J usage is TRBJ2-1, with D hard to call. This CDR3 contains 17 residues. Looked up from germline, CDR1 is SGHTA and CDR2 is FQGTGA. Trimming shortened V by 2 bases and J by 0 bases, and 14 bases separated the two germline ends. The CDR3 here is CASSLGLLRSSYNEQFF. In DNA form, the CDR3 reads TGTGCCAGCAGCTTAGGGCTTCTAAGGAGCTCCTACAATGAGCAGTTCTTC.

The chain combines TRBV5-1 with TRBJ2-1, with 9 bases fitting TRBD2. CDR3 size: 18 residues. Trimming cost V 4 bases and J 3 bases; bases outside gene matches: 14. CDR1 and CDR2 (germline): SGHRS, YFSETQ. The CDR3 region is CASSLGSSGNQGYNEQFF. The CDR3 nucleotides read TGCGCCAGCAGCCTCGGGTCTAGCGGGAATCAAGGCTACAATGAGCAGTTCTTC.

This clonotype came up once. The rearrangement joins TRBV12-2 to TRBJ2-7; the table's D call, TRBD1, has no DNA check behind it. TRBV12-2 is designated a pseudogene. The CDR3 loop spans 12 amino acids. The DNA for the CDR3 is TGTGCAATCAGCCGGGGGTTCAACGAGCAGTACGTC. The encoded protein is CAISRGFNEQYV.

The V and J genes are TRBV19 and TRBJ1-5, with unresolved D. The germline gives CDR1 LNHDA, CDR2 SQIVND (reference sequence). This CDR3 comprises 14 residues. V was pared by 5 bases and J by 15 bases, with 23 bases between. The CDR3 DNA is TGTGCCAGTAGTCCCACCCTGGCTCAACGTGAAGGGCATTTT. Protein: CASSPTLAQREGHF.

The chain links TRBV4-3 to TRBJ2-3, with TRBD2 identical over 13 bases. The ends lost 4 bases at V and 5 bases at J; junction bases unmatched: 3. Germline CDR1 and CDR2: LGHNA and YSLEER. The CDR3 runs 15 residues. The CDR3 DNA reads TGCGCCAGCAGCCCCGGGACTAGCGGGGAAGATACGCAGTATTTT. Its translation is CASSPGTSGEDTQYF.

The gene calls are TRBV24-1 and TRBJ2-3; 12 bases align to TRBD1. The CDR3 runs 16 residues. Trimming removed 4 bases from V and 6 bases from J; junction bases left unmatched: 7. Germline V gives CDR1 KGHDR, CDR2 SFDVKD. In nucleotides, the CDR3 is TGTGCCACCAGTGAAGAAGGGACAGGGGGCAAGGATACGCAGTATTTT. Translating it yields CATSEEGTGGKDTQYF.

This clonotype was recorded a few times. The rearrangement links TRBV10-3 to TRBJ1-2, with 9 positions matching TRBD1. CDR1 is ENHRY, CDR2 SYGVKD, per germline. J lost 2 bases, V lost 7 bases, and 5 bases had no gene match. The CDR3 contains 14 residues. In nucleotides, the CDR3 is TGTGCCATCACCAGGGACAGGGAGAACTATGGCTACACCTTC. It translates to CAITRDRENYGYTF.

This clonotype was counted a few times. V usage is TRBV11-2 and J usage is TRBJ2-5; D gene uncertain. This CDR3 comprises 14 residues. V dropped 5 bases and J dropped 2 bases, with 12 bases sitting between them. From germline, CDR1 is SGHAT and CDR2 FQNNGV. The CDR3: CASSPSYSQETQYF. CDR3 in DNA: TGTGCCAGCAGCCCAAGTTACTCACAAGAGACCCAGTACTTC.

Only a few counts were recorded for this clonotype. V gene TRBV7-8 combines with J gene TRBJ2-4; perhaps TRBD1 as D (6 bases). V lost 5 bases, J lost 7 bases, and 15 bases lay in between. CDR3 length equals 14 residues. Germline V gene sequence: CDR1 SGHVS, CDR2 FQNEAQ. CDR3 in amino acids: CASSRDRIDNIQYF. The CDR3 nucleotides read TGTGCCAGCAGCCGAGACAGGATTGATAACATTCAGTACTTC.

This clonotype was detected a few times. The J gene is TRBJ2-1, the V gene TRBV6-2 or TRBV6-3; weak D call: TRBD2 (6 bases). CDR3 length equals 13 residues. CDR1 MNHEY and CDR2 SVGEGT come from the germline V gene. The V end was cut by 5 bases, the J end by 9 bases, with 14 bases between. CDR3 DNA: TGTGCCAGCAGTAAAGCTAGCGACCGTGAGCAGTTCTTC. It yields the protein CASSKASDREQFF.

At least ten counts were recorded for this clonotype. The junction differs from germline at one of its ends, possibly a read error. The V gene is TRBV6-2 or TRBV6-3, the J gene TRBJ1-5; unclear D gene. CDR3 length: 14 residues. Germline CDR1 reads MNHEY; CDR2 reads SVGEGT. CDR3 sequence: CASSYSGSNQPQHF. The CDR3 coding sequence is TGTGCCAGCAGCTACTCGGGTAGCAATCAGCCCCAGCATTTT.

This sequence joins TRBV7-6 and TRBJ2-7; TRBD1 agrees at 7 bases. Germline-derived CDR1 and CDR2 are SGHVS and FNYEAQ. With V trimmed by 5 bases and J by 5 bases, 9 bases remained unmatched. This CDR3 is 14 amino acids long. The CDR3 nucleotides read TGTGCCAGCAGCCCGCTACCCGACAGGGACGAGCAGTACTTC. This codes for CASSPLPDRDEQYF.

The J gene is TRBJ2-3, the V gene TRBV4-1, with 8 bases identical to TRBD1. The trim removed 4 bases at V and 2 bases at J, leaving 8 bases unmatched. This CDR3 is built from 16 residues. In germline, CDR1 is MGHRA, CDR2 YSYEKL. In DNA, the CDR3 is TGCGCCAGCAGCCGCGGACAGGGAAGGGACACAGATACGCAGTATTTT. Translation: CASSRGQGRDTDTQYF.

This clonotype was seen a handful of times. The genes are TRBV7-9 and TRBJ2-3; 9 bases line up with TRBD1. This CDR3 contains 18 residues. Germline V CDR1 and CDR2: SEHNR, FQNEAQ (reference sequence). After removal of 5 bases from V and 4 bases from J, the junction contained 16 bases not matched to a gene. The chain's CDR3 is CASSPSAGQGRGADTQYF. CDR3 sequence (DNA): TGTGCCAGCAGCCCGTCAGCAGGACAGGGGAGAGGCGCAGATACGCAGTATTTT.

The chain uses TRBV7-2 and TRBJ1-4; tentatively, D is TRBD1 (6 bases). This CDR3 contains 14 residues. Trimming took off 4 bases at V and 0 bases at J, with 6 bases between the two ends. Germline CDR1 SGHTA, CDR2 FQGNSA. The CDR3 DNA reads TGTGCCAGCAGCTCAGGGGCAACTAATGAAAAACTGTTTTTT. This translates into CASSSGATNEKLFF.

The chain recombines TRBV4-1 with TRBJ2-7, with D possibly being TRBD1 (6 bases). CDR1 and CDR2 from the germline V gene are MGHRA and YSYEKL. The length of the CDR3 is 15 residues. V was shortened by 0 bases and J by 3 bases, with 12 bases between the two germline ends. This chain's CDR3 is CASSQEGDTGYEQYF. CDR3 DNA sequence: TGCGCCAGCAGCCAAGAAGGGGACACGGGCTACGAGCAGTACTTC.

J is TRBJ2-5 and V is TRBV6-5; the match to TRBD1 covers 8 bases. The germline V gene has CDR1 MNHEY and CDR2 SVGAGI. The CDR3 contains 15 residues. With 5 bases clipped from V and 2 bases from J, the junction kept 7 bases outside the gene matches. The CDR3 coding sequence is TGTGCCAGCAGTCAAACCGGGACAGGACAAGAGACCCAGTACTTC. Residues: CASSQTGTGQETQYF.

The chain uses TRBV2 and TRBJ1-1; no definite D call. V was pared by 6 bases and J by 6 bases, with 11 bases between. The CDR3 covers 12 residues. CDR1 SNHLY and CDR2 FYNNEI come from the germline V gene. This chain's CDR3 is CASRNGVSEAFF. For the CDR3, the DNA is TGTGCCAGCAGGAATGGCGTATCTGAAGCTTTCTTT.

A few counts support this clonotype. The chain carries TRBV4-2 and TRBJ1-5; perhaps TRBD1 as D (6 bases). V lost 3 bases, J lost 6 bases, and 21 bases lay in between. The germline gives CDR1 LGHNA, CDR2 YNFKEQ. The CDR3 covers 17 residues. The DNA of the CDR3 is TGTGCCAGCAGCCATAACATGAAGGGGGGGCCGGGTCAGCCCCAGCATTTT. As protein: CASSHNMKGGPGQPQHF.

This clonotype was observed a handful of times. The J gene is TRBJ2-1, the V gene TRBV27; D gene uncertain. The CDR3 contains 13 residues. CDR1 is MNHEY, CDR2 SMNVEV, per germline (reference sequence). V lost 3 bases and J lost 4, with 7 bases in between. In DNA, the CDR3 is TGTGCCAGCAGTTTCCAGTGGTACAATGAGCAGTTCTTC. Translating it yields CASSFQWYNEQFF.

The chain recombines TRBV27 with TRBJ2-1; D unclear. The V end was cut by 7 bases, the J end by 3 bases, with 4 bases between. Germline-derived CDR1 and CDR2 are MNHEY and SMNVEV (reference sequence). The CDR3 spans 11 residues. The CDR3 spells CASKVYNEQFF. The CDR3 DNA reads TGTGCCAGCAAGGTCTACAATGAGCAGTTCTTC.